This is a list of T cell receptor beta chains from one sample in a study of cytomegalovirus exposure and HLA in healthy donors. Libraries were prepared by immunoSEQ multiplex PCR; TCRdb keeps only in-frame clonotypes and omits some of them. Of fewer than 150,000 clones in the sample, 80% were seen once. Input material: PBMCs. These receptor sequences come from a man aged 35 to 55 in good health and CMV-seronegative. CDR3s include the opening cysteine and the closing phenylalanine or tryptophan. A D gene is named only where the DNA matches it firmly. The size of a clone is reported for some rows only, either as once, few or many, or as a class for expanded clones.

d_call	v_call	j_call	clone_size	cdr3_aa	cdr3_nt
TRBD1	TRBV5-4	TRBJ1-1	-	CASSLDRGEAFF	TGTGCCAGCAGCTTAGACAGGGGTGAAGCTTTCTTT
-	TRBV10-3	TRBJ1-1	-	CAIRSGRENTEAFF	TGTGCCATCAGGTCCGGACGGGAGAACACTGAAGCTTTCTTT
-	TRBV4-2	TRBJ2-6	-	CASSQAPGTRGGANVLTF	TGTGCCAGCAGCCAAGCCCCGGGTACAAGGGGGGGGGCCAACGTCCTGACTTTC
-	TRBV4-2	TRBJ2-3	-	CASSQVGLTRSSTDTQYF	TGTGCCAGCAGCCAAGTGGGGCTAACCCGGTCTAGCACAGATACGCAGTATTTT
TRBD2	TRBV7-2	TRBJ2-4	few	CASSLARRGWNIQYF	TGTGCCAGCAGCTTAGCTAGGCGGGGGTGGAACATTCAGTACTTC
TRBD2	TRBV7-8	TRBJ2-5	-	CASSSILAAYQETQYF	TGTGCCAGCAGCTCTATACTAGCGGCTTATCAAGAGACCCAGTACTTC
-	TRBV10-3	TRBJ1-3	-	CAISYSPGNTIYF	TGTGCCATCAGCTACAGTCCTGGAAACACCATATATTTT
TRBD1	TRBV11-3	TRBJ2-2	-	CASSPGTGDTGELFF	TGTGCCAGCAGCCCCGGGACAGGGGATACCGGGGAGCTGTTTTTT
TRBD1	TRBV5-1	TRBJ2-2	-	CASSLGTGNDGELFF	TGCGCCAGCAGCTTGGGGACAGGGAACGACGGGGAGCTGTTTTTT
TRBD1	TRBV7-2	TRBJ1-2	-	CASSSVPGTGGAGYGYTF	TGTGCCAGCAGCTCCGTGCCGGGGACAGGGGGCGCGGGCTATGGCTACACCTTC
TRBD1	TRBV4-2	TRBJ1-5	-	CASSLQGQGRPQHF	TGTGCCAGCAGCCTCCAGGGACAGGGTCGGCCCCAGCATTTT
TRBD1	TRBV9	TRBJ1-2	-	CASSASYRGLGYGYTF	TGTGCCAGCAGCGCCTCGTACAGGGGTCTGGGCTATGGCTACACCTTC
-	TRBV28	TRBJ2-5	-	CASSLVTGRTGAKETQYF	TGTGCCAGCAGTTTAGTGACAGGACGAACTGGTGCCAAGGAGACCCAGTACTTC
TRBD2	TRBV9	TRBJ2-5	-	CASSPTSGGWTQYF	TGTGCCAGCAGCCCGACTAGCGGGGGTTGGACCCAGTACTTC
TRBD1	TRBV6-6	TRBJ2-5	few	CATGTGGETQYF	TGTGCCACTGGGACAGGGGGTGAGACCCAGTACTTC
TRBD2	TRBV5-1	TRBJ2-2	once	CASSQIAGVDGELFF	TGCGCCAGCAGCCAGATAGCGGGGGTGGACGGGGAGCTGTTTTTT
-	TRBV19	TRBJ1-2	once	CASSIGGRPQGYTF	TGTGCCAGTAGTATAGGTGGCAGGCCCCAGGGCTACACCTTC
-	TRBV7-9	TRBJ2-1	-	CASSLTPQENEQFF	TGTGCCAGCAGCCTGACTCCCCAAGAGAATGAGCAGTTCTTC
TRBD2	TRBV6-4	TRBJ2-2	once	CASSVASGIGELFF	TGTGCCAGCAGTGTGGCTAGCGGGATAGGGGAGCTGTTTTTT
TRBD1	TRBV5-1	TRBJ2-7	-	CASSSGDRGVYEQYF	TGCGCCAGCAGCTCAGGAGACAGGGGAGTTTACGAGCAGTACTTC
-	TRBV5-6	TRBJ1-5	-	CASSTQGFWQPQHF	TGTGCCAGCAGTACCCAGGGGTTTTGGCAGCCCCAGCATTTT
TRBD1	TRBV28	TRBJ1-2	-	CASSRDRNYGYTF	TGTGCCAGCAGTCGGGACAGAAACTATGGCTACACCTTC
-	TRBV2	TRBJ2-5	-	CASSEIEMETQYF	TGTGCCAGCAGTGAAATCGAGATGGAGACCCAGTACTTC
-	TRBV4-1	TRBJ1-4	-	CASTDWEKLFF	TGCGCCAGCACTGACTGGGAAAAACTGTTTTTT
TRBD1	TRBV5-4	TRBJ2-5	-	CASKRQGSLQETQYF	TGTGCCAGCAAACGACAGGGTAGTCTCCAAGAGACCCAGTACTTC
-	TRBV7-9	TRBJ2-7	-	CASSPLGRNEQYF	TGTGCCAGCAGCCCCCTGGGGCGCAACGAGCAGTACTTC
-	TRBV6-5	TRBJ2-5	-	CASALPPGETQYF	TGTGCCAGTGCACTACCCCCAGGGGAGACCCAGTACTTC
TRBD1	TRBV5-1	TRBJ2-5	-	CASSLGPGGAEETQYF	TGCGCCAGCAGCTTGGGGCCAGGGGGCGCGGAAGAGACCCAGTACTTC
-	TRBV19	TRBJ1-5	-	CASSTGRTSHQPQHF	TGTGCCAGTAGTACCGGGAGAACCTCCCATCAGCCCCAGCATTTT
TRBD1	TRBV15	TRBJ2-7	-	CATSRGRTGGFGEQYF	TGTGCCACCAGCAGAGGTCGGACAGGGGGATTCGGCGAGCAGTACTTC
-	TRBV5-1	TRBJ2-5	few	CASSPQPQETQYF	TGCGCCAGCAGCCCACAACCCCAAGAGACCCAGTACTTC
-	TRBV18	TRBJ1-2	-	CASSPAGESYGYTF	TGTGCCAGCTCACCAGCCGGGGAATCCTATGGCTACACCTTC
-	TRBV6-6	TRBJ1-1	-	CASTKGQRDSRDRAFF	TGTGCCAGCACCAAAGGGCAGAGGGACTCCCGGGATAGGGCTTTCTTT
-	TRBV15	TRBJ1-2	-	CATSRRDTQGYTF	TGTGCCACCAGCAGGAGGGACACTCAGGGCTACACCTTC
TRBD2	TRBV10-1	TRBJ2-1	few	CASSGGGSSYNEQFF	TGCGCCAGCAGTGGCGGCGGGAGCTCCTACAATGAGCAGTTCTTC
TRBD1	TRBV5-1	TRBJ1-3	-	CASSSGQGNTIYF	TGCGCCAGCAGCTCGGGACAGGGAAACACCATATATTTT
-	TRBV19	TRBJ1-1	-	CASSPSGAGTEAFF	TGTGCCAGTAGTCCCTCCGGTGCCGGCACTGAAGCTTTCTTT
TRBD2	TRBV30	TRBJ2-1	-	CAWSVRLADGREQFF	TGTGCCTGGAGTGTTAGACTAGCAGATGGACGTGAGCAGTTCTTC
-	TRBV18	TRBJ2-5	-	CASSPPGTPQETQYF	TGTGCCAGCTCACCACCCGGGACACCTCAAGAGACCCAGTACTTC
TRBD1	TRBV5-1	TRBJ2-1	-	CASSLARTGGNEQFF	TGCGCCAGCAGCTTGGCCCGGACAGGGGGCAATGAGCAGTTCTTC
TRBD2	TRBV2	TRBJ2-3	-	CASSDSGGFSTDTQYF	TGTGCCAGCAGTGACTCGGGGGGGTTTAGCACAGATACGCAGTATTTT
-	TRBV4-2	TRBJ2-2	-	CASSQENLAAQGGSCFF	-